Reported below is one T cell receptor (beta chain). Its target is unknown. The data derive from a study of CD8 T cells in Susac syndrome. General observations from the study: A relatively small number of individuals underwent TCR sequencing and HLA analysis.

Germline V gene lookup returns CDR1 MNHNS and CDR2 SASEGT. V dropped 4 bases and J dropped 6; count of bases not matched to a gene: 10. This CDR3 is built from 15 residues. RNA totalling roughly 0.45 to 1 ug underwent reverse transcription with random hexamers. With immunoSEQ multiplex PCR, TCR beta CDR3 was amplified across 54 Vbeta and 13 Jbeta. TCRdb re-called the immunoSEQ multiplex PCR reads through MiXCR, storing one row per CDR3 protein. The top ten hold approximately 0.18% of the sample, which has around 270,000 distinct CDR3 sequences, approximately 89% seen once. Sequencing targeted TCR beta in T cells from blood (CD8+ and CD4+). Negative isolation yielded CD8+ and CD4+ T cells; FACS enriched TEMRA cells.

Sequencing input: CD8+ T cells from PBMCs. The chain links TRBV6-1 to TRBJ1-1; TRBD1 matches at 8 bases. This sequence originates from a human donor with multiple sclerosis. CDR3 DNA: TGTGCCAGCAGTGCAAGGACAGGGTCGGCGGCTGAAGCTTTCTTT. It specifies CASSARTGSAAEAFF.